A selection of T cell receptor beta chains follows, all from one sample in a study of T cell repertoires in cytomegalovirus infection. TCRdb itself ran the reads through MiXCR, one entry per CDR3 protein. The repertoire includes 680,000 or so distinct CDR3 sequences, 35% of them detected once, and around 3% sits in the top ten. Sequencing was performed on PBMCs. The receptors shown here come from a human donor in good health (CMV status not recorded). Some clones in this sample may be carry-over from other donors' samples. Each CDR3 is given with its conserved first and last residue. A D gene is named only where the DNA matches it firmly. Part of the rows lack a size; the others show once, few, many or a class for expanded clones.

>few|TRBV7-2|TRBJ1-3|TRBD1
TGTGCCAGCAGCCCCTCAGGGGGCTCTGGAAACACCATATATTTT
CASSPSGGSGNTIYF
>.|TRBV10-3|TRBJ2-1|TRBD2
TGTGCCTCCCTCGTGGCGGGAGACTTCAATGAGCAGTTCTTC
CASLVAGDFNEQFF
>many|TRBV6-2/TRBV6-3|TRBJ2-7|.
TGTGCCGGAAGACACGCGAAGGGCGAGCAGTACTTC
CAGRHAKGEQYF
>once|TRBV28|TRBJ2-1|.
TGTGCCAGCAGTTTAGCCCCCGCTAGGCGGGTACGCTACAATGAGCAGTTCTTC
CASSLAPARRVRYNEQFF
>.|TRBV7-6|TRBJ2-3|.
TGTGCTAGCAGCTTAAGGGGGAGTGTTACAGATACGCAGTATTTT
CASSLRGSVTDTQYF
>few|TRBV7-8|TRBJ2-5|.
TGTGCCAGCAGCTTAGCTTTCGGGGGCCAAGAGACCCAGTACTTC
CASSLAFGGQETQYF
>.|TRBV6-5|TRBJ1-5|TRBD1
TGTGCCAGCAAAAGGACAGGGGAGAATAGCAATCAGCCCCAGCATTTT
CASKRTGENSNQPQHF
>.|TRBV4-3|TRBJ2-7|TRBD1
TGCGCCAGCAGGCAATCTGGGACAGGGGTGACCGAGCAGTACTTC
CASRQSGTGVTEQYF
>few|TRBV24-1|TRBJ1-2|TRBD1
TGTGCCACCAGTGACCCCGGGACAGGGGGAGGCTACACCTTC
CATSDPGTGGGYTF
>many|TRBV7-2|TRBJ1-3|TRBD1
TGTGCCAGCAGCTTGCCGGGACAGGGGGCTGGAAACACCATATATTTT
CASSLPGQGAGNTIYF
>few|TRBV27|TRBJ1-6|.
TGTGCCAGCAGTTTATGGGGTTCACCCCTCCACTTT
CASSLWGSPLHF
>.|TRBV14|TRBJ1-2|.
TGTGCCAGCAAGCCATCCCGGGGGCGGAAGGAGCATGGCTACACCTTC
CASKPSRGRKEHGYTF
>.|TRBV7-2|TRBJ1-1|.
TGTGCCAGCGGTGATTGGGGTCGAAACACTGAAGCTTTCTTT
CASGDWGRNTEAFF
>few|TRBV12-3/TRBV12-4|TRBJ1-2|.
TGTGCCAGCAGTTTCAAGAGCTATGGCTACACCTTC
CASSFKSYGYTF
>.|TRBV29-1|TRBJ2-1|.
TGCAGCGTTGAGTTGCCTAGCAGAGCCAATGAGCAGTTCTTC
CSVELPSRANEQFF
>.|TRBV5-5|TRBJ2-3|.
TGTGCCAGCAGCTTCGGGGCGTTCCAGACAGATACGCAGTATTTT
CASSFGAFQTDTQYF
>.|TRBV6-6|TRBJ2-1|TRBD1
TGTGCCAGCAGCCTTCAGGGGGTATTCTACAATGAGCAGTTCTTC
CASSLQGVFYNEQFF
>.|TRBV11-2|TRBJ2-1|.
TGTGCCAGCAGCTTTCAGTCTAGCTCCTACAATGAGCAGTTCTTC
CASSFQSSSYNEQFF
>few|TRBV7-8|TRBJ2-4|TRBD1
TGTGCCAGCAGCTCAAACAGGGGGCTACCCAAAAACATTCAGTACTTC
CASSSNRGLPKNIQYF
>.|TRBV20-1|TRBJ2-2|TRBD1
TGCAGTGCCATTCCGGGACAGACGAACACCGGGGAGCTGTTTTTT
CSAIPGQTNTGELFF
>few|TRBV6-1|TRBJ2-7|TRBD1
TGTGCCAGCAGTCAACAATCCGGGACAGGGGCCTACGAGCAGTACTTC
CASSQQSGTGAYEQYF
>few|TRBV20-1|TRBJ2-7|.
TGCAGTGCTAGAGAGGACAACCACGAGCAGTACTTC
CSAREDNHEQYF
>.|TRBV27|TRBJ2-1|.
TGTGCCAGCAGTTCCGCTGGCGCAGAGGGCAATGAGCAGTTCTTC
CASSSAGAEGNEQFF
>.|TRBV27|TRBJ2-7|TRBD2
TGTGCCAGCAGTTTATCCAGTCTAGCGGGTTTGGCCTACGAGCAGTACTTC
CASSLSSLAGLAYEQYF
>many|TRBV5-6|TRBJ1-5|.
TGTGCCAGCAGCCGGACAGCATTTAGCAATCAGCCCCAGCATTTT
CASSRTAFSNQPQHF
>few|TRBV11-2|TRBJ2-2|TRBD2
TGTGCTAGCAGGGACACTAGCGGGAGATCGAGCGGGGAGCTGTTTTTT
CASRDTSGRSSGELFF
>.|TRBV20-1|TRBJ1-1|.
TGCAGTGCTAGAGGAAAGGGGGATGGCACTGAAGCTTTCTTT
CSARGKGDGTEAFF
>.|TRBV5-4|TRBJ2-5|TRBD1
TGTGCCAGCAGCTTCTGGGGACAGGGAGAATCAAAGACCCAGTACTTC
CASSFWGQGESKTQYF
>.|TRBV18|TRBJ1-4|.
TGTGCCAGCCGCGGGGCAGATAATGAAAAACTGTTTTTT
CASRGADNEKLFF
>.|TRBV28|TRBJ1-1|.
TGTGCCAGCAGCCCGGGACCGAGGAACACTGAAGCTTTCTTT
CASSPGPRNTEAFF
>.|TRBV24-1|TRBJ2-5|TRBD2
TGTGCCACCAGTGAACCAATTACGGGGGGAGAGACCCAGTACTTC
CATSEPITGGETQYF
>.|TRBV4-1|TRBJ2-7|.
TGCGCCAGCAGCCAAATGACAGAAAGCTACGAGCAGTACTTC
CASSQMTESYEQYF
>.|TRBV27|TRBJ2-3|.
TGTGCCAGCAGTTTATTTCCGGCCCCCGGCACAGATACGCAGTATTTT
CASSLFPAPGTDTQYF
>many|TRBV7-3|TRBJ2-2|TRBD1
TGTGCCAGCAGCTTAAAACAGGGGGCCGGGGAGCTGTTTTTT
CASSLKQGAGELFF
>.|TRBV14|TRBJ1-1|.
TGTGCCAGCAGACAAGACCAGGGTCGGAGCACTGAAGCTTTCTTT
CASRQDQGRSTEAFF
>.|TRBV29-1|TRBJ2-1|.
TGCAGCGTGGGCAGGCCGAGCTCCTACAATGAGCAGTTCTTC
CSVGRPSSYNEQFF
>few|TRBV27|TRBJ1-1|TRBD1
TGTGCCAGCATCGCCCAAGGGACAGGGCCCATCAAAACGATGAACACTGAAGCTTTCTTT
CASIAQGTGPIKTMNTEAFF
>.|TRBV10-3|TRBJ2-3|TRBD1
TGTGCCACCCACCGACGGACAGGGGTTCCAGATACGCAGTATTTT
CATHRRTGVPDTQYF
>few|TRBV6-5|TRBJ1-5|.
TGTGCCAGCAGTGCGAGGAGCAATCAGCCCCAGCATTTT
CASSARSNQPQHF
>.|TRBV27|TRBJ1-1|.
TGTGCCAGCAGTCTTCTCCGGGGAGGGTGGAAAGCTTTCTTT
CASSLLRGGWKAFF
>few|TRBV28|TRBJ2-7|.
TGTGCCAGCAAATCAGGTCTAGCAGGGCCGGAGAGCTCCTACGAGCAGTACTTC
CASKSGLAGPESSYEQYF